The rows below give T cell receptor beta chains drawn from one sample of a study of identifying expanded T cells in peripheral blood. The repertoire was sequenced with immunoSEQ multiplex PCR; TCRdb's copy has only in-frame clones and lacks some. The data show around 94,000 clones, with 70% to 90% seen just once and 11% to 15% held by the top ten. Material: blood. The receptor set was obtained from a person aged 18 to 75 in good health. Each CDR3 is given with its conserved first and last residue. The D gene is left open where the match is weak. Only some rows state a clone size, as once, few, many or a class for expanded clones.

clone_size j_call d_call v_call cdr3_aa cdr3_nt
once TRBJ1-5 - TRBV10-3 CAISAQRANQPQHF TGTGCCATCAGTGCACAGCGTGCCAATCAGCCCCAGCATTTT
once TRBJ2-5 - TRBV14 CASSQGTTETQYF TGTGCCAGCAGCCAAGGGACTACGGAGACCCAGTACTTC
- TRBJ1-4 TRBD1 TRBV19 CASRSGTGHEKLFF TGTGCCAGTAGGTCAGGGACAGGGCATGAAAAACTGTTTTTT
- TRBJ1-5 - TRBV21-1 CASSKMERVQPQHF TGTGCCAGCAGCAAAATGGAGCGGGTCCAGCCCCAGCATTTT
- TRBJ2-7 TRBD1 TRBV4-1 CASSQQIGQAYEQYF TGCGCCAGCAGCCAACAAATCGGACAGGCCTACGAGCAGTACTTC
- TRBJ1-2 - TRBV7-9 CASSLAQGEGYTF TGTGCCAGCAGCTTAGCTCAGGGAGAAGGCTACACCTTC
- TRBJ2-7 - TRBV28 CASAKYSYEQYF TGTGCCAGCGCCAAGTACTCCTACGAGCAGTACTTC
- TRBJ1-1 TRBD1 TRBV6-5 CASSSRKYRGMAEAFF TGTGCCAGCAGTTCGCGTAAATACAGGGGAATGGCTGAAGCTTTCTTT
- TRBJ2-5 - TRBV7-2 CASSLQRNQETQYF TGTGCCAGCAGCTTACAAAGAAATCAAGAGACCCAGTACTTC
- TRBJ1-1 TRBD1 TRBV7-2 CASSVKGQMNTEAFF TGTGCCAGCAGCGTCAAGGGACAGATGAACACTGAAGCTTTCTTT
- TRBJ1-1 - TRBV5-6 CASSSPLGWRAFF TGTGCCAGCAGCTCCCCCCTAGGGTGGAGAGCTTTCTTT
- TRBJ1-1 - TRBV30 CAWRGGNTEAFF TGTGCCTGGAGAGGGGGGAACACTGAAGCTTTCTTT
- TRBJ2-5 TRBD2 TRBV11-3 CASSQGLAGVETQYF TGTGCCAGCAGCCAGGGACTAGCGGGGGTAGAGACCCAGTACTTC
- TRBJ2-7 TRBD1 TRBV29-1 CSVAWTGGYEQYF TGCAGCGTTGCTTGGACAGGGGGCTACGAGCAGTACTTC
- TRBJ2-5 - TRBV9 CASSVRPGPGETQYF TGTGCCAGCAGCGTCCGACCGGGACCAGGGGAGACCCAGTACTTC
- TRBJ1-5 TRBD1 TRBV2 CASSEGTGRPQHF TGTGCCAGCAGTGAAGGGACAGGGAGGCCCCAGCATTTT
once TRBJ2-3 TRBD2 TRBV4-1 CASSQGLADWGSTDTQYF TGCGCCAGCAGCCAAGGTCTAGCGGACTGGGGAAGCACAGATACGCAGTATTTT
- TRBJ1-2 - TRBV19 CASSRDGSNGYTF TGTGCCAGTAGCCGGGACGGGTCTAATGGCTACACCTTC
- TRBJ2-3 - TRBV7-3 CASSLGQGSTDTQYF TGTGCCAGCAGCTTAGGGCAGGGGAGCACAGATACGCAGTATTTT
- TRBJ2-3 - TRBV19 CASSTGGMATDTQYF TGTGCCAGTAGTACTGGCGGGATGGCGACAGATACGCAGTATTTT
once TRBJ1-1 - TRBV4-1 CASSQGEGGNTEAFF TGCGCCAGCAGCCAAGGCGAAGGAGGGAACACTGAAGCTTTCTTT
- TRBJ2-5 TRBD1 TRBV2 CASRPRDRGRETQYF TGTGCCAGCAGACCCCGGGACAGGGGACGTGAGACCCAGTACTTC
few TRBJ2-5 TRBD2 TRBV19 CASSMSGLAGGRETQYF TGTGCCAGTAGTATGAGTGGGCTAGCGGGAGGAAGAGAGACCCAGTACTTC
- TRBJ1-4 - TRBV4-3 CASSQVRGSESEKLFF TGCGCCAGCAGCCAAGTTAGGGGGAGCGAGAGTGAAAAACTGTTTTTT
- TRBJ2-6 - TRBV27 CASSPRQSSGANVLTF TGTGCCAGCAGTCCTCGACAGAGCTCTGGGGCCAACGTCCTGACTTTC
- TRBJ2-1 TRBD2 TRBV19 CASSIDRTSGYNEQFF TGTGCCAGTAGTATAGATCGGACTAGCGGTTACAATGAGCAGTTCTTC
- TRBJ2-7 - TRBV30 CAWSVDVVLYEQYF TGTGCCTGGAGTGTCGATGTAGTCCTCTACGAGCAGTACTTC
once TRBJ1-1 - TRBV9 CASSVGGHLNTEAFF TGTGCCAGCAGCGTAGGTGGGCACTTGAACACTGAAGCTTTCTTT
- TRBJ2-7 - TRBV7-2 CASSVGLHYEQYF TGTGCCAGCAGCGTGGGACTGCACTACGAGCAGTACTTC
- TRBJ2-3 - TRBV7-2 CASSWGDQTDTQYF TGTGCCAGCTCCTGGGGGGACCAAACAGATACGCAGTATTTT
- TRBJ2-7 TRBD1 TRBV5-5 CASSLESDRGYEQYF TGTGCCAGCAGCTTGGAATCGGACAGGGGCTACGAGCAGTACTTC
- TRBJ1-1 - TRBV7-8 CASRQQEMNTEAFF TGTGCCAGCAGACAACAGGAGATGAACACTGAAGCTTTCTTT
- TRBJ1-2 TRBD1 TRBV5-1 CASNRDRADYGYTF TGCGCCAGCAACCGGGACAGGGCCGACTATGGCTACACCTTC
- TRBJ1-2 TRBD1 TRBV5-1 CASSPGQEPLPTF TGCGCCAGCAGCCCGGGACAGGAGCCTCTGCCAACATTC
- TRBJ2-5 - TRBV5-1 CASSSNTGSQYF TGCGCCAGCAGCTCGAATACAGGGTCCCAGTACTTC
- TRBJ1-5 - TRBV2 CASSALSNQPQHF TGTGCCAGCAGCGCACTTAGCAATCAGCCCCAGCATTTT
- TRBJ2-1 - TRBV28 CASSFDLGPSYNEQFF TGTGCCAGCAGTTTTGACCTCGGGCCATCCTACAATGAGCAGTTCTTC
once TRBJ1-1 - TRBV20-1 CSTPGDTEAFF TGCAGCACCCCCGGGGACACTGAAGCTTTCTTT
- TRBJ2-7 - TRBV7-9 CASSHPGQDNEQYF TGTGCCAGCAGCCACCCAGGGCAGGACAACGAGCAGTACTTC
- TRBJ1-1 - TRBV6-5 CASSYSDSNEAFF TGTGCCAGCAGTTACTCAGACAGTAACGAAGCTTTCTTT
- TRBJ1-3 - TRBV6-6 CASSHRTNSGNTIYF TGTGCCAGCAGCCACAGGACTAACTCTGGAAACACCATATATTTT
once TRBJ2-5 TRBD1 TRBV2 CASRSDRGLKETQYF TGTGCCAGCAGATCGGACAGGGGGCTTAAAGAGACCCAGTACTTC
- TRBJ2-7 - TRBV5-6 CASSTHLEQYF TGTGCCAGCAGCACCCACTTAGAGCAGTACTTC
once TRBJ1-1 TRBD1 TRBV5-1 CASSLGAGGAGMNTEAFF TGCGCCAGCAGCTTGGGGGCAGGGGGCGCCGGGATGAACACTGAAGCTTTCTTT
- TRBJ2-3 TRBD1 TRBV2 CASRRDSTSTDTQYF TGTGCCAGCAGAAGGGACAGCACAAGCACAGATACGCAGTATTTT
- TRBJ2-1 TRBD1 TRBV10-1 CASSGDRGIDEQFF TGCGCCAGCAGTGGGGACAGGGGGATTGATGAGCAGTTCTTC
- TRBJ2-7 TRBD1 TRBV28 CASSLAPNSGQVTYEQYF TGTGCCAGCAGTTTAGCCCCCAACTCCGGACAGGTAACCTACGAGCAGTACTTC
- TRBJ2-2 TRBD1 TRBV10-3 CAISDGTGVAGELFF TGTGCCATCAGTGATGGGACAGGGGTTGCCGGGGAGCTGTTTTTT
- TRBJ1-2 - TRBV19 CASRNVWGGEDGYTF TGTGCCAGTAGAAACGTGTGGGGGGGCGAAGATGGCTACACCTTC
- TRBJ2-5 TRBD1 TRBV4-1 CASSHRDRERVTQYF TGCGCCAGCAGCCACAGGGACAGGGAGCGTGTGACCCAGTACTTC
- TRBJ2-5 - TRBV13 CASSRKSRETQYF TGTGCCAGCAGCCGAAAGTCCAGAGAGACCCAGTACTTC
- TRBJ2-2 TRBD2 TRBV5-1 CASSSGLAGVQTGELFF TGCGCCAGCAGCTCCGGACTAGCGGGAGTACAGACCGGGGAGCTGTTTTTT
once TRBJ1-2 - TRBV9 CASSVGRAGYTF TGTGCCAGCAGCGTAGGCCGCGCCGGCTACACCTTC